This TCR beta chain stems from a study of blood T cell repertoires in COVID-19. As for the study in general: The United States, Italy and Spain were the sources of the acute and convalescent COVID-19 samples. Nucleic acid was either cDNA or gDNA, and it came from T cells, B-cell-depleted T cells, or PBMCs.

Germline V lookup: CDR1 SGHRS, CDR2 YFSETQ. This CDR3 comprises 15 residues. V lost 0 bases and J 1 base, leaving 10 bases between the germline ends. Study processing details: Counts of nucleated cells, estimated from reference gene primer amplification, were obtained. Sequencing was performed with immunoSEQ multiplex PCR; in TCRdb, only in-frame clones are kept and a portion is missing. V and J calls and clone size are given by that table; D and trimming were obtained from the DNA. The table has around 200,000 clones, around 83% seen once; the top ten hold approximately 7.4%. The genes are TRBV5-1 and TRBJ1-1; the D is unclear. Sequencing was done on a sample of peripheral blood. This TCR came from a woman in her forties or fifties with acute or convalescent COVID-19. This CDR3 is CASSLVAATNTEAFF. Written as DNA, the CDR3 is TGCGCCAGCAGCTTGGTAGCCGCGACGAACACTGAAGCTTTCTTT.